This paragraph covers one T cell receptor (beta chain) sequence. Which antigen it targets is not known. Per-nucleotide qualities are absent, and no much larger clonotype sits a single base away. Systemically healthy Caucasian individuals from Russia, some 40 in total and aged roughly 6 to 100 years, were included as donors. About 10 milliliters of peripheral blood were drawn from each donor into EDTA-treated Vacutainer tubes. Ficoll-Paque density-gradient centrifugation was used to isolate PBMCs, with at least 6 million per sample. Total RNA, at least 6 micrograms per sample, was extracted from PBMCs with Trizol reagent. The percentages of naive CD45RAhigh/CD27high T cells were determined by flow cytometry on a PBMC aliquot from every donor. Library preparation used 5' RACE. TCRdb shows the sequencer as Illumina HiSeq 2500. The second PCR ran for roughly 6 to 11 cycles and used a J-beta primer mix along with a sample-barcoded 5' primer. A unique molecular identifier was introduced onto each TCR beta cDNA molecule by a template-switch 5' adaptor carrying 12 random nucleotides. Each sample yielded at least 2.5 million CDR3-containing paired-end reads. All of the RNA was converted into first-strand cDNA using the Mint cDNA synthesis kit, with a TRBC-specific oligonucleotide serving as the primer. Following uracil-DNA glycosylase treatment, all cDNA underwent a first 18-cycle PCR with the universal primers M1SS and BC2_uni_R. The source study handled its data this way. Normalization of each sample was performed by random selection of 1 million high-quality reads, each carrying a distinct molecular identifier. Instead of being binned into consensus sequences, reads with shared molecular identifiers were discarded. CDR3 identification, clonotype clustering and error correction used MiTCR with a Q25 quality threshold and the strictest error-elimination algorithm. A nonparametric unseen species model with Euler transformation was used to estimate a lower bound on total TCR beta diversity. Using fastp trimming at Q25 and MiXCR clonotype assembly, TCRdb reanalyzed the public sequencing data and kept in-frame beta chains. Each CDR3 protein gets just one entry, which takes the most common genes and DNA from the rows behind it. TCRdb assigned the V and J calls; the authors' analysis was not used. This sample comprises about 580,000 distinct CDR3 sequences, around 48% of them detected only once. The ten largest clones add up to around 25% of the sample.

This record belongs to a study of blood T cells in healthy people across ages (dated by TCRdb to about 2015). Regarding the research as a whole: In model experiments, template switching captured roughly one uniquely barcoded TCR beta cDNA molecule for every two T cells. Using deep sequencing normalized with unique cDNA molecular identifiers, the study measured how TCR beta repertoire diversity changes with age. The donors were divided into four age groups: young (average around 17 years), middle-aged (about 40), aged (about 60) and long-lived (roughly 86). To avoid experimental bias, donors of different ages were spread randomly across the sequencing lanes. The study analyzed two additional independent replicas of 1 million unique cDNA reads from the same blood draw for two donors, one aged 18 to 30 and one aged 80 or older. General conclusions and limits of the study: The percentage of naive T cells measured by flow cytometry correlated strongly with observed TCR beta diversity. Bulk unsorted PBMC profiling prevented conclusive comparison of naive and antigen-experienced compartments. Estimates of total diversity based on one million sequenced T cells were considered lower bounds and underestimates. Because the CMV infection status of the donors was unknown, age-related changes in expanded clonotypes may potentially have been confounded. Observed TCR beta diversity per million T cells fell roughly linearly with age, and a significant reduction was already apparent by age roughly 40. Compared with the aged group, more naive CD4+ T cells, fewer expanded clones and increased TCR diversity were shown by the long-lived group, suggesting age selection.

This TCR came from an older man in good health. The specimen sequenced was blood.

The CDR3 loop reads CASSQGRSNSPLHF. The nucleotides read TGTGCCAGCAGCCAAGGCAGGAGCAATTCACCCCTCCACTTT. The rearranged segments are TRBV3-1 and TRBJ1-6, with an unclear D gene assignment. V gives up 1 base and J gives up 7 bases, and the segment between their germline ends measures 8 bases. Spanning cysteine to phenylalanine, the CDR3 consists of 14 amino acids. Only the CDR3 portion is preserved as DNA: 42 bases, with reading frame beginning at the first base. The germline V gene (reference sequence) gives CDR1 as LGHDT and CDR2 as YNNKEL.